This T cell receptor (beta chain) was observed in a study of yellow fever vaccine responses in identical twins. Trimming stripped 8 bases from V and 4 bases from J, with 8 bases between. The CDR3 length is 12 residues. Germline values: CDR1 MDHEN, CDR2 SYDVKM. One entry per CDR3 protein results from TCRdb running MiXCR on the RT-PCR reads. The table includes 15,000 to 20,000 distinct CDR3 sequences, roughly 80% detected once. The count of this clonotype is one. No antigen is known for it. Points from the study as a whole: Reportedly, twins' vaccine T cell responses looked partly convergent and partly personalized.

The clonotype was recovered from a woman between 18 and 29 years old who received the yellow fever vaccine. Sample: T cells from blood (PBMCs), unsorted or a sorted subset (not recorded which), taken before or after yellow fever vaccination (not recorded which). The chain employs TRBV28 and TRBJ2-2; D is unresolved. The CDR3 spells CASLRPTGELFF. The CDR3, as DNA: TGTGCCAGCCTGAGGCCCACCGGGGAGCTGTTTTTT. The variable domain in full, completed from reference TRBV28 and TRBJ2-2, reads DVKVTQSSRYLVKRTGEKVFLECVQDMDHENMFWYRQDPGLGLRLIYFSYDVKMKEKGDIPEGYSVSREKKERFSLILESASTNQTSMYLCASLRPTGELFFGEGSRLTVL.